The clone carrying this T cell receptor beta chain has a handful of counts. A second PCR, run for roughly 7 to 11 cycles, used a sample-barcoded 5' primer plus a J-beta primer mix. Every cDNA molecule carried a tag from a template-switch adaptor bearing 12 random nucleotides. Each CDR3 protein gets one entry after TCRdb re-called the 5' RACE reads with MiXCR. The sample carries about 1.6 million distinct CDR3 sequences, 30% to 35% recorded once. This sample stems from a study of blood T cells in healthy people across ages. The CDR3 is made up of 19 amino acids. The specimen was blood. V and J are TRBV21-1 and TRBJ2-3; the tabulated D call, TRBD1, remains unverified against the DNA. TRBV21-1 constitutes a pseudogene. This TCR derives from a woman under 40 in good health. The CDR3 DNA reads as TGTGCCAGCAGCAAAGTGATTATGGGGTGGACAGCTAGCACAGATACGCAGTATTTT. Amino acid sequence: CASSKVIMGWTASTDTQYF.